One sample yielded the 16 T cell receptor beta chains listed below, sequenced in a study of blood T cell repertoires in COVID-19. Here immunoSEQ multiplex PCR was the method, and the copy in TCRdb shows in-frame clones only, minus some. Of 200,000 to 300,000 clones listed, roughly 86% were seen once; the top ten hold 0.65% to 0.95%. The sample was peripheral blood. The receptors were sampled from a woman aged 25 to 39 with acute or convalescent COVID-19.

The chain links TRBV25-1 to TRBJ2-1, with 9 bases fitting TRBD2. With 6 bases clipped from V and 4 bases from J, the junction kept 7 bases outside the gene matches. Germline-derived CDR1 and CDR2 are MGHDK and SYGVNS. The CDR3 has 15 amino acids. CDR3 amino acids: CASSDSGSQYNEQFF. The CDR3 nucleotides are TGTGCCAGCAGCGATAGCGGGAGCCAGTACAATGAGCAGTTCTTC.

This chain joins TRBV25-1 and TRBJ2-3; unclear D gene. The CDR3 runs 13 residues. Germline CDR1 MGHDK, CDR2 SYGVNS. Trimming removed 8 bases at V and 4 bases at J, with 13 bases between. CDR3 loop: CASQNFQADTQYF. In DNA form, the CDR3 reads TGTGCCAGCCAGAACTTTCAGGCAGATACGCAGTATTTT.

This clone was observed a few times. This chain joins TRBV6-5 and TRBJ1-3; 7 bases match TRBD1. Germline CDR1 and CDR2: MNHEY and SVGAGI. This CDR3 is built from 14 residues. The V segment lost 6 bases and the J segment 4 bases; nucleotides outside the gene matches: 6. The CDR3 protein is CASRGLGQGNTIYF. CDR3 sequence (DNA): TGTGCCAGCAGGGGACTGGGACAGGGAAACACCATATATTTT.

The V call is TRBV6-2 or TRBV6-3, the J call TRBJ1-6, with D unresolved. The CDR3 is made up of 14 amino acids. V lost 5 bases and J 7 bases, leaving 12 bases between the germline ends. The germline gives CDR1 MNHEY, CDR2 SVGEGT. The CDR3 DNA reads TGTGCCAGCAGTGCAGAGGCCAAGAATTCACCCCTCCACTTT. This translates into CASSAEAKNSPLHF.

The chain combines TRBV11-2 with TRBJ2-7; 11 bases align to TRBD2. The V and J ends lost 5 bases and 0 bases, in that order; junction bases with no gene match: 3. The CDR3 extends over 15 amino acids. Germline CDR1 is SGHAT and CDR2 is FQNNGV. This CDR3 is CASSITSGSSYEQYF. In nucleotides, the CDR3 is TGTGCCAGCAGCATCACTAGCGGGAGCTCCTACGAGCAGTACTTC.

V is TRBV19 and J is TRBJ2-7; 10 bases fit TRBD2. This CDR3 region has 15 residues. Losses at the gene ends were 5 bases for V and 3 bases for J; bases not matched to a gene: 7. Germline values: CDR1 LNHDA, CDR2 SQIVND (reference sequence). In nucleotides, the CDR3 is TGTGCCAGTAGTTCACGGACTAGCGGTTACTACGAGCAGTACTTC. It yields the protein CASSSRTSGYYEQYF.

V is TRBV12-5 and J is TRBJ1-5, with D possibly TRBD1 on 5 matching bases. CDR1 is LGHNT, CDR2 FRNRAP, per germline. The CDR3 loop spans 18 amino acids. V dropped 3 bases and J dropped 0 bases, with 18 bases sitting between them. CDR3 protein: CASGLGPTGIYSNQPQHF. The CDR3 nucleotides are TGTGCTAGTGGTTTAGGACCCACAGGCATTTATAGCAATCAGCCCCAGCATTTT.

This chain's CDR3 is CASMGPSGRLHEQYF. The CDR3 coding sequence is TGTGCCAGTATGGGACCTAGCGGGAGGCTCCACGAGCAGTACTTC. The genes are TRBV19 and TRBJ2-7, with 11 bases that match TRBD2. V trimming: 7 bases; J trimming: 5 bases; junction bases outside the gene matches: 10. The V gene's germline CDR1 is LNHDA and CDR2 SQIVND (reference sequence). This CDR3 has 15 amino acids. Supplemented by reference TRBV19 and TRBJ2-7, the full variable domain reads DGGITQSPKYLFRKEGQNVTLSCEQNLNHDAMYWYRQDPGQGLRLIYYSQIVNDFQKGDIAEGYSVSREKKESFPLTVTSAQKNPTAFYLCASMGPSGRLHEQYFGPGTRLTVT.

The rearrangement joins TRBV9 to TRBJ2-3; D remains ambiguous. CDR1 and CDR2 (germline): SGDLS, YYNGEE. V lost 0 bases to trimming and J lost 1 base, with 9 bases between them. This CDR3 spans 15 amino acids. The CDR3 sequence is CASSVAGLGTDTQYF. CDR3 nucleotide sequence: TGTGCCAGCAGCGTAGCGGGTCTCGGCACAGATACGCAGTATTTT. Complete variable domain (other parts from reference TRBV9 and TRBJ2-3): DSGVTQTPKHLITATGQRVTLRCSPRSGDLSVYWYQQSLDQGLQFLIQYYNGEERAKGNILERFSAQQFPDLHSELNLSSLELGDSALYFCASSVAGLGTDTQYFGPGTRLTVL.

V gene TRBV9 combines with J gene TRBJ2-3; D gene ambiguous. From germline, CDR1 is SGDLS and CDR2 YYNGEE. This CDR3 has 15 amino acids. Trimming removed 3 bases from V and 2 bases from J, with 13 bases in between. CDR3 DNA: TGTGCCAGCAGCGACCCTAGTGATTACACAGATACGCAGTATTTT. Translation: CASSDPSDYTDTQYF.

The chain couples TRBV12-3 or TRBV12-4 to TRBJ1-5; D is unresolved. Trimming removed 6 bases from V and 5 bases from J, with 11 bases in between. This CDR3 is built from 13 residues. Here the CDR3 DNA reads TGTGCCAGCAGGAGGGATGTTTATCAGCCCCAGCATTTT. This codes for CASRRDVYQPQHF.

V and J are TRBV6-2 or TRBV6-3 and TRBJ2-1, with TRBD2 matching 7 bases. Unmatched junction bases numbered 4, after V lost 0 bases and J lost 2 bases. In germline, CDR1 is MNHEY, CDR2 SVGEGT. This CDR3 is 16 amino acids long. CDR3 DNA sequence: TGTGCCAGCAGTTACTCGATGGCGGGGGCCTACAATGAGCAGTTCTTC. Translating it yields CASSYSMAGAYNEQFF.

This chain links TRBV5-5 with TRBJ2-7; 7 nucleotides line up with TRBD1. Unmatched junction bases numbered 8, after V lost 3 bases and J lost 5 bases. This CDR3 contains 14 residues. Germline V CDR1 and CDR2: SGHKS, YYEKEE (reference sequence). The CDR3 region is CASSYRQGSHEQYF. CDR3 sequence (DNA): TGTGCCAGCAGCTACCGACAGGGCAGCCACGAGCAGTACTTC.

The chain couples TRBV5-6 to TRBJ1-2; D is ambiguous. The CDR3 covers 15 residues. The germline V gene has CDR1 SGHDT and CDR2 YYEEEE. Trimming took off 0 bases at V and 0 bases at J, with 9 bases between the two ends. The CDR3 bases are TGTGCCAGCAGCTTGGTTTGGGAGACTAACTATGGCTACACCTTC. It specifies CASSLVWETNYGYTF. The whole variable domain, remainder taken from reference TRBV5-6 and TRBJ1-2, is DAGVTQSPTHLIKTRGQQVTLRCSPKSGHDTVSWYQQALGQGPQFIFQYYEEEERQRGNFPDRFSGHQFPNYSSELNVNALLLGDSALYLCASSLVWETNYGYTFGSGTRLTVV.

This clone came up a few times. The gene calls are TRBV6-6 and TRBJ1-3; the D gene is possibly TRBD1 (6 bases). The CDR3 has 16 amino acids. Trimming shortened V by 0 bases and J by 0 bases, and 9 bases separated the two germline ends. Germline assignment: CDR1 MNHNY and CDR2 SVGAGI (reference sequence). CDR3 sequence (DNA): TGTGCCAGCAGTTACTCAGGGGGTTCCTCTGGAAACACCATATATTTT. Translated: CASSYSGGSSGNTIYF.

V usage is TRBV5-1 and J usage is TRBJ2-5; the D gene is possibly TRBD1 (6 bases). Germline V gene lookup returns CDR1 SGHRS and CDR2 YFSETQ. The CDR3 is 15 amino acids. V shed 2 bases and J shed 2 bases, with 13 bases lying between them. CDR3 sequence reads: CASSLSGARQETQYF. The CDR3 DNA follows: TGCGCCAGCAGCTTATCAGGGGCGCGGCAAGAGACCCAGTACTTC. The full variable domain, in which reference TRBV5-1 and TRBJ2-5 provide the parts outside the CDR3, is KAGVTQTPRYLIKTRGQQVTLSCSPISGHRSVSWYQQTPGQGLQFLFEYFSETQRNKGNFPGRFSGRQFSNSRSEMNVSTLELGDSALYLCASSLSGARQETQYFGPGTRLLVL.